This is a list of T cell receptor beta chains from one sample in a study of T cell responses to AZD1222 COVID-19 vaccine. Profiled with immunoSEQ multiplex PCR; TCRdb holds only in-frame clones, not every one. The table lists under 85,000 clones, roughly 88% of them singletons. The material sequenced was peripheral blood, taken on day 0 of AZD1222 vaccination. Receptors originate from an adult in good health. CDR3s include the opening cysteine and the closing phenylalanine or tryptophan. D genes are given only for firm matches. Size values are once, few and many counts, or a class for expanded clones, and some rows have none.

V	size	D	J	CDR3	DNA
TRBV6-5	NA	NA	TRBJ2-7	CASSPGLSYEQYF	TGTGCCAGCAGTCCAGGGCTCTCCTACGAGCAGTACTTC
TRBV4-2	NA	TRBD1	TRBJ1-1	CASSPTGTGGAKAEAFF	TGTGCCAGCAGCCCAACCGGGACAGGGGGCGCGAAGGCTGAAGCTTTCTTT
TRBV7-9	NA	NA	TRBJ2-1	CASSSYRFVSNEQFF	TGTGCCAGCAGCTCCTACAGGTTCGTTAGCAATGAGCAGTTCTTC
TRBV14	NA	TRBD1	TRBJ1-2	CASSPPGQSYGYTF	TGTGCCAGCAGCCCCCCGGGACAGTCATATGGCTACACCTTC
TRBV19	NA	NA	TRBJ2-2	CASSILTGGVTGELFF	TGTGCCAGTAGTATACTTACAGGGGGGGTGACCGGGGAGCTGTTTTTT
TRBV19	NA	TRBD2	TRBJ2-7	CASSIPSGAEREYEQYF	TGTGCCAGTAGTATACCCAGCGGGGCGGAGAGGGAGTACGAGCAGTACTTC
TRBV10-3	NA	NA	TRBJ1-6	CAISEREGRQTNSPLHF	TGTGCCATCAGTGAAAGGGAGGGTAGGCAGACTAATTCACCCCTCCACTTT
TRBV6-5	NA	TRBD2	TRBJ2-1	CASTGLAAHNEQFF	TGTGCCAGCACGGGACTAGCGGCACACAATGAGCAGTTCTTC
TRBV5-1	NA	NA	TRBJ1-1	CASSLAAGAGSTEAFF	TGCGCCAGCAGCTTGGCAGCCGGTGCAGGCTCCACTGAAGCTTTCTTT
TRBV28	NA	NA	TRBJ2-7	CASSDPSGGRYEQYF	TGTGCCAGCAGTGACCCCAGCGGCGGCCGCTACGAGCAGTACTTC
TRBV5-5	NA	NA	TRBJ1-1	CASSPVGYQPGFAGNTEAFF	TGTGCCAGCAGCCCTGTCGGATACCAACCGGGTTTTGCAGGGAACACTGAAGCTTTCTTT
TRBV5-1	NA	NA	TRBJ2-1	CASSLVAVPRDEQFF	TGCGCCAGCAGCTTGGTGGCGGTTCCCAGAGATGAGCAGTTCTTC
TRBV5-1	once	NA	TRBJ1-1	CASSSTGLNTEAFF	TGCGCCAGCAGCTCTACAGGACTGAACACTGAAGCTTTCTTT
TRBV25-1	NA	NA	TRBJ1-1	CASRGAGAGNSNTEAFF	TGTGCCAGCAGAGGAGCCGGGGCGGGAAATTCTAACACTGAAGCTTTCTTT
TRBV12-3/TRBV12-4	NA	NA	TRBJ1-1	CASSPRLNTEAFF	TGTGCCAGCAGTCCTCGACTGAACACTGAAGCTTTCTTT
TRBV19	NA	NA	TRBJ2-5	CASSPLGETQYF	TGTGCCAGTAGTCCTCTTGGGGAGACCCAGTACTTC
TRBV24-1	NA	NA	TRBJ2-1	CATSDPSGGTGWDNEQFF	TGTGCCACCAGTGATCCCTCCGGCGGTACAGGGTGGGACAATGAGCAGTTCTTC
TRBV27	NA	NA	TRBJ2-5	CASSRLVSETQYF	TGTGCCAGTTCTAGACTAGTATCGGAGACCCAGTACTTC
TRBV6-6	NA	NA	TRBJ2-3	CASSTTDTQYF	TGTGCCAGCAGTACCACAGATACGCAGTATTTT
TRBV14	NA	NA	TRBJ2-1	CASSQDRRLNYNEQFF	TGTGCCAGCAGCCAAGATCGGAGACTCAACTACAATGAGCAGTTCTTC
TRBV4-1	NA	NA	TRBJ1-5	CASRRGIDSNQPQHF	TGCGCCAGCCGAAGGGGTATAGATAGCAATCAGCCCCAGCATTTT
TRBV10-1	NA	NA	TRBJ1-2	CASSEAFNYGYTF	TGCGCCAGCAGTGAGGCCTTTAACTATGGCTACACCTTC
TRBV7-9	NA	TRBD1	TRBJ1-2	CASSLGTGGLSDGYTF	TGTGCCAGCAGCTTAGGGACAGGGGGTTTATCGGATGGCTACACCTTC
TRBV7-8	few	NA	TRBJ1-3	CASSSYRVPSGNTIYF	TGTGCCAGCAGCTCGTACAGGGTCCCCTCTGGAAACACCATATATTTT
TRBV5-1	NA	NA	TRBJ2-1	CASHGAGAYNEQFF	TGCGCCAGTCACGGCGCGGGGGCTTACAATGAGCAGTTCTTC
TRBV19	once	NA	TRBJ2-1	CASKSGRKPFYNEQFF	TGTGCCAGTAAATCTGGGCGGAAACCGTTTTACAATGAGCAGTTCTTC
TRBV6-5	NA	TRBD1	TRBJ1-2	CATVLRGTAFNGYTF	TGTGCCACCGTCCTCAGGGGGACAGCCTTTAATGGCTACACCTTC
TRBV27	NA	NA	TRBJ1-1	CASSLSSGDTEAFF	TGTGCCAGCAGTTTATCGTCGGGGGACACTGAAGCTTTCTTT
TRBV4-1	NA	NA	TRBJ2-3	CASSQDLGTDTQYF	TGCGCCAGCAGCCAAGATCTTGGCACAGATACGCAGTATTTT
TRBV19	NA	NA	TRBJ1-1	CASRHTGLTEAFF	TGTGCCAGTAGGCACACAGGGTTGACTGAAGCTTTCTTT
TRBV12-3/TRBV12-4	NA	TRBD2	TRBJ2-5	CASSSGLQTQYF	TGTGCCAGCAGTTCGGGACTACAAACCCAGTACTTC
TRBV10-3	NA	NA	TRBJ2-3	CAISGGTYGPDTQYF	TGTGCCATCAGTGGGGGGACATACGGACCAGATACGCAGTATTTT
TRBV3-1/TRBV3-2	NA	NA	TRBJ2-5	CASSQDDIFRAETQYF	TGTGCCAGCAGCCAAGATGATATTTTCCGTGCAGAGACCCAGTACTTC
TRBV29-1	NA	TRBD1	TRBJ1-1	CSVERTGSARVLSFF	TGCAGCGTTGAAAGGACAGGGAGCGCGCGCGTGCTTTCTTTCTTT
TRBV7-2	NA	NA	TRBJ2-4	CASSPSGALAKNIQYF	TGTGCCAGCAGCCCTTCAGGGGCTCTAGCCAAAAACATTCAGTACTTC
TRBV5-4	NA	NA	TRBJ2-2	CASSFRGGASLGTGELFF	TGTGCCAGCAGCTTTCGAGGGGGAGCTTCGCTGGGCACCGGGGAGCTGTTTTTT
TRBV7-2	NA	NA	TRBJ2-1	CASSLGGSNLYNEQFF	TGTGCCAGCAGCTTAGGAGGGTCCAACCTATACAATGAGCAGTTCTTC
TRBV4-2	few	NA	TRBJ2-3	CASSQGRDGGHIYTDTQYF	TGTGCCAGCAGCCAAGGCCGGGATGGAGGACACATCTACACAGATACGCAGTATTTT
TRBV2	few	NA	TRBJ2-2	CASDLGLSTGELFF	TGTGCCAGCGATCTAGGACTCTCTACCGGGGAGCTGTTTTTT
TRBV6-5	NA	NA	TRBJ1-4	CASSQGVIGEKLFF	TGTGCCAGCAGTCAGGGTGTAATAGGAGAAAAACTGTTTTTT
TRBV7-3	NA	TRBD2	TRBJ2-5	CASSASGRSETQYF	TGTGCCAGCAGCGCTAGCGGGAGATCGGAGACCCAGTACTTC
TRBV5-1	NA	TRBD1	TRBJ2-5	CASSFRDREKETQYF	TGCGCCAGCAGCTTCCGGGACAGGGAAAAAGAGACCCAGTACTTC
TRBV12-3/TRBV12-4	NA	NA	TRBJ1-2	CASSSGFLGYTF	TGTGCCAGCAGTTCGGGATTCCTGGGCTACACCTTC
TRBV6-6	once	NA	TRBJ1-5	CASSYTPRGNQPQHF	TGTGCCAGCAGTTACACCCCCAGGGGAAATCAGCCCCAGCATTTT
TRBV18	few	TRBD2	TRBJ2-7	CASSPSTSGIHEQYF	TGTGCCAGCTCACCTTCGACTAGCGGGATACACGAGCAGTACTTC
TRBV6-5	NA	NA	TRBJ1-3	CASSYSRDPVDTIYF	TGTGCCAGCAGTTACTCGAGGGACCCCGTGGACACCATATATTTT
TRBV9	NA	NA	TRBJ2-6	CASSDDGLGANVLTF	TGTGCCAGCAGCGACGACGGACTCGGGGCCAACGTCCTGACTTTC
TRBV28	NA	NA	TRBJ2-7	CASSLFGRLGDEQYF	TGTGCCAGCAGTTTATTCGGCAGGCTTGGGGACGAGCAGTACTTC
TRBV28	NA	TRBD1	TRBJ2-1	CASRIRQGISKGGSYNEQFF	TGTGCCAGCAGGATAAGACAGGGGATAAGTAAAGGAGGATCCTACAATGAGCAGTTCTTC
TRBV27	NA	NA	TRBJ2-1	CASSLTDGAHNEQFF	TGTGCCAGCAGTTTAACGGACGGGGCGCACAATGAGCAGTTCTTC
TRBV4-1	NA	TRBD2	TRBJ2-2	CASSWRGGSTGELFF	TGCGCCAGCAGCTGGCGGGGGGGCTCCACCGGGGAGCTGTTTTTT
TRBV5-1	NA	NA	TRBJ2-5	CASSELNPRETQYF	TGCGCCAGCAGCGAACTCAATCCCCGGGAGACCCAGTACTTC
TRBV7-9	NA	NA	TRBJ1-2	CASSPGQRHGYTF	TGTGCCAGCAGCCCGGGCCAGAGGCATGGCTACACCTTC
TRBV28	NA	NA	TRBJ1-1	CASSLAAIRAAEAFF	TGTGCCAGCAGTTTGGCCGCCATTCGAGCAGCTGAAGCTTTCTTT